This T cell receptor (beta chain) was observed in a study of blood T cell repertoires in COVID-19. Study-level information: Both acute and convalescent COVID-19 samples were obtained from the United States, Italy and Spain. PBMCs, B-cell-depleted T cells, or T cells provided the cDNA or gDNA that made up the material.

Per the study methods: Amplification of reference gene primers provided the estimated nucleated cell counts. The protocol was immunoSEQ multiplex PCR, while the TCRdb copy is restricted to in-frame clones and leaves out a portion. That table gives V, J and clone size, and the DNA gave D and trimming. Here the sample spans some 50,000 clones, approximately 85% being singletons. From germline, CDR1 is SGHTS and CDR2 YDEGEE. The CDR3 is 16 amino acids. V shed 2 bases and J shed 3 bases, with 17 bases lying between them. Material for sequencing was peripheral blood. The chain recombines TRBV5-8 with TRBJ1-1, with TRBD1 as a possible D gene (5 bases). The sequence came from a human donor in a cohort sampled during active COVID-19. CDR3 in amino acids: CASSFWGVGQHTEAFF. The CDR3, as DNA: TGTGCCAGCAGCTTCTGGGGCGTTGGGCAGCACACTGAAGCTTTCTTT.